These 5 T cell receptor beta chains originate from one sample sequenced in a study of blood T cells in healthy people across ages. Alongside a J-beta primer mix, a sample-barcoded 5' primer served in a second PCR lasting 7 to 11 cycles. TCRdb recomputed calls from the 5' RACE reads with MiXCR, one row per CDR3 protein. The sample carries around 700,000 distinct CDR3 sequences, 25% recorded once. The data also belong to a second study, concerning T cells of mothers and their children.

Input material: blood. The receptors originated from a boy between 10 and 17 years old in good health.

The chain links TRBV24-1 to TRBJ1-5; the match to TRBD1 covers 7 bases. CDR1 is KGHDR, CDR2 SFDVKD, per germline. This CDR3 comprises 17 residues. After removal of 6 bases from V and 6 bases from J, the junction contained 16 bases not matched to a gene. As DNA, the CDR3 is TGTGCCACCAGTCCCATTCTAAGACGACAGGGTAGTCAGCCCCAGCATTTT. This sequence encodes CATSPILRRQGSQPQHF.

J is TRBJ2-5 and V is TRBV29-1; D might be TRBD1 or TRBD2, each matching 5 bases. Judging by the DNA end, TRBJ2-1 fits better; the J call may be wrong. CDR1 SQVTM and CDR2 ANQGSEA come from the germline V gene. This CDR3 comprises 13 residues. CDR3 residues: CSVGRDGYNEQFF. Here the CDR3 DNA reads TGCAGCGTTGGACGGGACGGCTACAATGAGCAGTTCTTC.

This clonotype was seen a handful of times. The chain uses TRBV29-1 and TRBJ2-3; possible D gene TRBD1, 6 bases. The germline V and J ends were trimmed by 7 bases and 0 bases, with 11 bases remaining between them. Germline V gives CDR1 SQVTM, CDR2 ANQGSEA. The CDR3 consists of 13 residues. The CDR3 here is CSGGPQSTDTQYF. The CDR3 DNA is TGCAGCGGGGGGCCCCAGAGCACAGATACGCAGTATTTT.

The chain couples TRBV7-9 to TRBJ2-1, with D perhaps TRBD1 (6 bases). The CDR3 contains 17 residues. Germline CDR1 is SEHNR and CDR2 is FQNEAQ (reference sequence). V gave up 5 bases and J gave up 8 bases, with 25 bases separating them. The CDR3 is CASSALFVGGQQYEQFF. Here the CDR3 DNA reads TGTGCCAGCAGCGCTCTCTTTGTTGGGGGCCAACAATATGAGCAGTTCTTC.

This clonotype was seen a handful of times. V is TRBV12-5 and J is TRBJ1-2; the D is unclear. Trimming cost V 0 bases and J 7 bases, with 24 bases left between them. The CDR3 runs to 18 residues. Per the germline V gene, CDR1 is LGHNT and CDR2 is FRNRAP. This chain's CDR3 is CASGLVLAWEVVDGGYTF. CDR3 DNA sequence: TGTGCTAGTGGTTTGGTCTTGGCGTGGGAGGTCGTGGATGGTGGCTACACCTTC.